This T cell receptor (beta chain) emerged from a study of T cell responses to AZD1222 COVID-19 vaccine. The study's findings and limits: Sampled repertoires all dated from after the peak T cell response.

Concerning this clone: Its antigen is currently unknown. Compared with germline, one end of the junction differs, possibly owing to a read error.

The V gene's germline CDR1 is MNHEY and CDR2 SMNVEV (reference sequence). CDR3 length: 12 residues. Only in-frame clones appear in the TCRdb table, and some are missing; sequencing was by immunoSEQ multiplex PCR. The sample has 70,000 or so clones, around 74% seen once. This receptor was identified in an adult in good health. Source: peripheral blood, taken on day 0 of MenACWY control vaccination. The chain recombines TRBV27 with TRBJ1-1; a weak D match, TRBD1 (6 bases). CDR3 sequence (DNA): TGTGCCAGCAGTCCCCCCTCCTTGGACAGAGGGTTT. Its translation is CASSPPSLDRGF.